What follows are 8 T cell receptor beta chains derived from one specimen sequenced in a study of radiation and T cells in renal cell carcinoma. The table came from immunoSEQ multiplex PCR; TCRdb's copy has only in-frame clones and leaves some out. Among some 95,000 clones, less than 90% were seen once, and the ten largest hold 6% to 9%. Time point of the sample: baseline pretreatment blood. Regarding treatment: 15 Gy SBRT to primary tumor, nephrectomy 4 weeks later. The sequences come from blood, collected from a patient whose treatment included radiotherapy and nephrectomy. These receptors were collected from a man in his fifties or sixties with renal cell carcinoma.

The genes are TRBV10-3 and TRBJ2-7; D is unclear. V was cut by 1 base and J by 8 bases, with 6 bases left in between. The germline V gene encodes CDR1 ENHRY and CDR2 SYGVKD. The CDR3 has 11 amino acids. DNA for the CDR3: TGTGCCATCAGTGAGTTGTCCCAGCAGTACTTC. Translated: CAISELSQQYF.

This clone came up once. V is TRBV6-5 and J is TRBJ2-7, with D perhaps matching TRBD1 (5 bases). This CDR3 has 14 residues. Germline V gives CDR1 MNHEY, CDR2 SVGAGI. V was pared by 4 bases and J by 1 base, with 11 bases between. The CDR3 loop reads CASSSTGYSYEQYF. DNA of the CDR3: TGTGCCAGCAGTTCCACAGGTTATTCCTACGAGCAGTACTTC.

V usage is TRBV5-1 and J usage is TRBJ2-1; TRBD1 matches at 10 bases. The germline gives CDR1 SGHRS, CDR2 YFSETQ. CDR3 size: 18 residues. Trimming took 2 bases from V and 4 from J; bases not matched to a gene: 12. The CDR3 loop is CASSFEVYAGQGYNEQFF. CDR3 coding DNA: TGCGCCAGCAGCTTTGAAGTTTATGCGGGACAGGGGTACAATGAGCAGTTCTTC. Looking up the rest from reference TRBV5-1 and TRBJ2-1 gives the full variable domain: KAGVTQTPRYLIKTRGQQVTLSCSPISGHRSVSWYQQTPGQGLQFLFEYFSETQRNKGNFPGRFSGRQFSNSRSEMNVSTLELGDSALYLCASSFEVYAGQGYNEQFFGPGTRLTVL.

This chain uses TRBV5-1 with TRBJ2-1, with 14 positions matching TRBD2. CDR1 and CDR2 (germline): SGHRS, YFSETQ. J gave up 9 bases and V 4 bases, and 15 bases lay outside the gene matches. This CDR3 spans 18 amino acids. As DNA, the CDR3 is TGCGCCAGCAGCCTCATCCCCGGGACTAGCGGGAGCTCCATTGAGCAGTTCTTC. Translating gives CASSLIPGTSGSSIEQFF.

The chain uses TRBV2 and TRBJ1-1; unclear D gene. The CDR3 covers 13 residues. Deletions cut 1 base from V and 0 bases from J, with 3 bases between. Germline CDR1 and CDR2: SNHLY and FYNNEI. The CDR3 protein is CASSEGVNTEAFF. For the CDR3, the DNA is TGTGCCAGCAGTGAAGGGGTGAACACTGAAGCTTTCTTT.

The chain carries TRBV11-3 and TRBJ2-7; D is perhaps TRBD2 (7 bases). Trimming shortened V by 4 bases and J by 0 bases, and 19 bases separated the two germline ends. Germline loops: CDR1 SGHNT, CDR2 YENEEA. The length of the CDR3 is 17 residues. The CDR3 here is CASSSPMGGPHSYEQYF. The DNA for the CDR3 is TGTGCCAGCAGCTCCCCCATGGGGGGGCCGCACTCCTACGAGCAGTACTTC.

For the CDR3, the DNA is TGCGCCAGCAGTTTCTCACTAGCGGGAGTAGGCGAGCAGTACTTC. As protein: CASSFSLAGVGEQYF. This rearrangement joins TRBV5-1 to TRBJ2-7, with TRBD2 matching 11 bases. Unmatched junction bases numbered 10, after V lost 5 bases and J lost 6 bases. CDR1 and CDR2 (germline): SGHRS, YFSETQ. The length of the CDR3 is 15 residues.

The genes are TRBV6-5 and TRBJ2-7; TRBD2 agrees at 10 bases. Trimming took 6 bases from V and 6 from J; bases not matched to a gene: 5. This CDR3 spans 13 amino acids. Germline loops: CDR1 MNHEY, CDR2 SVGAGI. CDR3 nucleotide sequence: TGTGCCAGCAGGGCGGGACTAGCGAGCGAGCAGTACTTC. It specifies CASRAGLASEQYF.